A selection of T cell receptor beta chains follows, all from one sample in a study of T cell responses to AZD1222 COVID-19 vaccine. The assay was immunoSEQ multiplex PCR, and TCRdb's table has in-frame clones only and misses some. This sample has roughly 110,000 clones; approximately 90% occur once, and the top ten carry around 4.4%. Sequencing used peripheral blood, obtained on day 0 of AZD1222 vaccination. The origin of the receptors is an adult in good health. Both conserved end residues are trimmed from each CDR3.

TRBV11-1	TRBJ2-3	ASSLEGGRRTDTQY
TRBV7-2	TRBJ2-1	ASSLVAGGTHEQF
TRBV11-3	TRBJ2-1	ASSLDRGSNEQF
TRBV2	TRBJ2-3	ASSNGGGLVTDTQY
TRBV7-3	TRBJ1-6	ASSLRGWDKNSPLH
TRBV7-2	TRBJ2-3	ASSLADTQY
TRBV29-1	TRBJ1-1	SVESRRGLWTEAF
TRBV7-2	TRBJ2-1	ASSLVGGSHNEQF
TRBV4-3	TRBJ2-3	ASSQSTDTQY
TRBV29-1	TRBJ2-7	SVEDRLYEQY
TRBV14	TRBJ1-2	ASSQIQGDGYT
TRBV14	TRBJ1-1	ASSGRGPNTEAF
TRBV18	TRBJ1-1	ASGTGRDTEAF
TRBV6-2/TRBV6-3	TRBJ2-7	ASSYSSGGLYEQY
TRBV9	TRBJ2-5	ASSPLARKETQY
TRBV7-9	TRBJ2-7	ASSAPGSYEQY
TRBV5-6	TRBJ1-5	ASSRGQYQPQH
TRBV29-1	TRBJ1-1	SATGGWGNTEAF
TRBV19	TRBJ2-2	ASIPRALNTGELF
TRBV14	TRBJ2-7	ASSPGRANFYEQY
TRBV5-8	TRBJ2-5	ASSPGVQVWETQY
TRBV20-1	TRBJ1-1	SASGDREEAF
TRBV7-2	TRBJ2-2	ANSRPSGSVGELF
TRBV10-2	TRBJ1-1	ASTNPGSNTEAF
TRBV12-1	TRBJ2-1	ASSPRLREGNNEQF
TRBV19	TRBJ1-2	ASTNRGRPHGYT
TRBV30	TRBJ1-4	AWSRGWANEKLF
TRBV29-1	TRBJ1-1	SVTRNRNTEAF
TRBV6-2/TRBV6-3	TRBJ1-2	ASSYPRRQGGRRSGYGYT
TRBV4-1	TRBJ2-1	ASSRPTRLDEQF
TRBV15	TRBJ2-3	ATSLAGGNTQY
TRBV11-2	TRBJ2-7	ASSWSYEQY
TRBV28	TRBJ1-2	ASSPQLNYGYT
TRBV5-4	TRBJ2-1	ASSLTGQGEDEQF
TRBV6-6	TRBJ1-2	ASSELTYGYT
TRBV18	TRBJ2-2	ASSPRTGELF
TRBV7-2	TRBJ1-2	ASSLVRGSYGYT
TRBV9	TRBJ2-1	ASSPQMGREAYNEQF
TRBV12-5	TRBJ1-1	ASGLGRDIGPNTEAF